The 8 T cell receptor beta chains in this list originate from one sample, sequenced in a study of T cells in Graves' hyperthyroidism and ophthalmopathy. RNA transcripts yielded amplified TCR beta CDR3 regions. TCR CDR3 regions were first amplified by RT-PCR with HTBI primers. TCRdb processed the multiplex PCR reads anew with MiXCR; each CDR3 protein has one entry. The sample consists of 500,000 to 750,000 distinct CDR3 sequences, 12% to 15% of them appearing once. The sequenced sample consisted of blood. Source of these receptors: a young woman with Graves' ophthalmopathy.

This clonotype was seen a few times. This chain connects TRBV27 to TRBJ2-7; 8 bases line up with TRBD1. The CDR3 is 14 residues long. Looked up from germline, CDR1 is MNHEY and CDR2 is SMNVEV (reference sequence). V gave up 5 bases and J gave up 3 bases; unmatched junction bases: 6. This CDR3 reads CASSLTTGGYEQYF. As DNA, the CDR3 is TGTGCCAGCAGTCTCACTACAGGGGGCTACGAGCAGTACTTC.

CDR3 sequence (DNA): TGTGCCAGCAAGGGGACCGCTAATCAGCCCCAGCATTTT. Its protein product is CASKGTANQPQHF. The chain couples TRBV6-1 to TRBJ1-5; D is perhaps TRBD1 (5 bases). V lost 7 bases and J 4 bases, leaving 11 bases between the germline ends. Germline assignment: CDR1 MNHNS and CDR2 SASEGT. The CDR3 runs to 13 residues.

The table lists this clonotype with a few counts. The V call is TRBV13, the J call TRBJ2-5; 14 nucleotides line up with TRBD2. Germline-derived CDR1 and CDR2 are PRHDT and FYEKMQ (reference sequence). The CDR3 is 16 amino acids. J gave up 6 bases and V 5 bases, and 8 bases lay outside the gene matches. The CDR3 sequence is CASSGTGTSGRKTQYF. The DNA for the CDR3 is TGTGCCAGCAGCGGCACCGGGACTAGCGGGAGAAAGACCCAGTACTTC.

This clonotype was counted at least ten times. J is TRBJ2-7 and V is TRBV11-2; TRBD2 aligns across 10 bases. The CDR3 length is 19 residues. With 2 bases clipped from V and 0 bases from J, the junction kept 13 bases outside the gene matches. CDR1 SGHAT and CDR2 FQNNGV come from the germline V gene. The CDR3 nucleotides are TGTGCCAGCAGCTTATTTTTACCAGCGGGAGGGCCCTACTCCTACGAGCAGTACTTC. This gives the protein CASSLFLPAGGPYSYEQYF.

V gene TRBV19 combines with J gene TRBJ1-2; possibly TRBD1 for D (6 bases). The CDR3 spans 14 residues. Looked up from germline, CDR1 is LNHDA and CDR2 is SQIVND (reference sequence). V was shortened by 3 bases and J by 2 bases, with 10 bases between the two germline ends. Here the CDR3 reads CASSIRGTNYGYTF. The CDR3 coding sequence is TGTGCCAGTAGTATCAGGGGCACCAACTATGGCTACACCTTC.

This clonotype was observed at least ten times. The gene calls are TRBV7-9 and TRBJ2-1, with D unclear. In germline, CDR1 is SEHNR, CDR2 FQNEAQ (reference sequence). V was shortened by 1 base and J by 14 bases, with 12 bases between the two germline ends. This CDR3 spans 12 amino acids. CDR3 protein: CASSLDPRVEFF. For the CDR3, the DNA is TGTGCCAGCAGCTTAGACCCCCGGGTCGAGTTCTTC.

This clonotype was found many times. The chain has TRBV6-1 and TRBJ2-7, with D unclear. CDR3 length equals 15 residues. CDR1 MNHNS and CDR2 SASEGT come from the germline V gene. V lost 1 base to trimming and J lost 2 bases, with 12 bases between them. The CDR3 region is CASSEGLGSAYEQYF. As DNA, the CDR3 is TGTGCCAGCAGTGAAGGTCTAGGGTCGGCCTACGAGCAGTACTTC.

The V and J genes are TRBV6-1 and TRBJ1-1; 11 bases agree with TRBD1. The V gene end was trimmed by 5 bases and the J gene end by 0 bases; junction bases not matched to a gene: 8. This CDR3 is built from 17 residues. CDR1 and CDR2 from the germline V gene are MNHNS and SASEGT. The DNA of the CDR3 is TGTGCCAGCAGTCTCAAAGGACAGGGGGCCCTGAACACTGAAGCTTTCTTT. Protein product: CASSLKGQGALNTEAFF.